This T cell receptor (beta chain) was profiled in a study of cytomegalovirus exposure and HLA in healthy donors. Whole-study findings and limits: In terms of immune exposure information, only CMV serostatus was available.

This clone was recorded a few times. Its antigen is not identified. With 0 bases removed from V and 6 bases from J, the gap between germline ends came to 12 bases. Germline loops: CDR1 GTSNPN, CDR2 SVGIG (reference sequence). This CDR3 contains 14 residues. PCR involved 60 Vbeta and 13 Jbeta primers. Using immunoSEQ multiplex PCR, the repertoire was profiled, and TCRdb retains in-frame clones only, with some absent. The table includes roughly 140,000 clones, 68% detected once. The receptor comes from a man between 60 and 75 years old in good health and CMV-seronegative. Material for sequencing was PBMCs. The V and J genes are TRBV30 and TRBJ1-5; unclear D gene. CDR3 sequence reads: CAWSVRGGGQPQHF. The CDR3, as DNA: TGTGCCTGGAGTGTACGGGGAGGCGGTCAGCCCCAGCATTTT.